These T cell receptor beta chains were read from a single sample in a study of lymphopenia after photon versus proton radiotherapy. Sequencing used immunoSEQ multiplex PCR; TCRdb keeps in-frame clones, though not all of them. The table lists 77,000 or so clones, about 83% of them singletons. Sequenced here: peripheral blood, sampled from a patient treated with proton-based radiotherapy. Receptors were obtained from a man in his sixties with pancreatic cancer. The CDR3 runs from the conserved cysteine through the conserved F or W. The order of the fields is D gene, clone size, J gene, V gene, CDR3 protein, CDR3 DNA. D genes are given only for firm matches. Size values are once, few and many counts, or a class for expanded clones, and some rows have none.

>TRBD2|once|TRBJ2-3|TRBV15
CATSVKRTSGGGDTQYF
TGTGCCACCAGCGTCAAGCGGACTAGCGGAGGGGGAGATACGCAGTATTTT
>-|few|TRBJ2-7|TRBV15
CATSRLGEQYF
TGTGCCACCAGCAGACTGGGCGAGCAGTACTTC
>-|-|TRBJ2-2|TRBV9
CASSPRGERIAGELFF
TGTGCCAGCAGCCCGAGGGGGGAGCGTATCGCCGGGGAGCTGTTTTTT
>-|-|TRBJ1-2|TRBV28
CASSFGQPRWGYTF
TGTGCCAGCAGTTTCGGACAGCCCCGGTGGGGCTACACCTTC
>TRBD2|-|TRBJ2-3|TRBV5-4
CASSAGLALSTDTQYF
TGTGCCAGCAGCGCGGGACTAGCGCTAAGCACAGATACGCAGTATTTT
>-|-|TRBJ2-7|TRBV9
CASSVVDRGVYEQYF
TGTGCCAGCAGCGTAGTCGACAGAGGAGTGTACGAGCAGTACTTC
>TRBD2|-|TRBJ2-1|TRBV30
CAWSVKAGVVKEQFF
TGTGCCTGGAGTGTAAAAGCGGGAGTAGTAAAAGAGCAGTTCTTC
>-|-|TRBJ1-1|TRBV28
CASSFSGGNTEAFF
TGTGCCAGCAGTTTTTCTGGGGGGAACACTGAAGCTTTCTTT
>-|-|TRBJ1-5|TRBV7-2
CASRGAGSNQPQHF
TGTGCCAGTAGGGGGGCCGGGAGCAATCAGCCCCAGCATTTT
>TRBD2|-|TRBJ2-2|TRBV5-1
CASKPTSGESAGELFF
TGCGCCAGCAAACCAACTAGCGGGGAGAGCGCCGGGGAGCTGTTTTTT
>TRBD2|-|TRBJ2-5|TRBV5-1
CASSLERTSGSGQETQYF
TGCGCCAGCAGCTTGGAAAGGACTAGCGGGAGTGGGCAAGAGACCCAGTACTTC
>TRBD2|-|TRBJ2-3|TRBV5-6
CASSLVAGDGTDTQYF
TGTGCCAGCAGCTTGGTGGCGGGAGATGGCACAGATACGCAGTATTTT
>-|-|TRBJ1-2|TRBV5-1
CASSLEGGGYTF
TGCGCCAGCAGCTTGGAAGGGGGTGGCTACACCTTC
>TRBD2|few|TRBJ2-1|TRBV18
CASSRGRVDEQFF
TGTGCCAGCTCACGCGGGAGGGTCGATGAGCAGTTCTTC
>-|few|TRBJ2-6|TRBV7-8
CASSLRGANVLTF
TGTGCCAGCAGCTTACGTGGGGCCAACGTCCTGACTTTC
>-|-|TRBJ2-1|TRBV15
CATSMDHRQFF
TGTGCCACCAGCATGGACCACAGGCAGTTCTTC
>TRBD2|-|TRBJ2-2|TRBV28
CASSVTSASGELFF
TGTGCCAGCAGTGTAACTAGCGCTTCCGGGGAGCTGTTTTTT
>-|-|TRBJ2-7|TRBV14
CASSQTMSGEQYF
TGTGCCAGCAGCCAAACAATGTCGGGCGAGCAGTACTTC
>-|-|TRBJ2-5|TRBV7-2
CASSSAWGETQYF
TGTGCCAGCAGCTCAGCTTGGGGGGAGACCCAGTACTTC
>-|-|TRBJ2-2|TRBV28
CASSVGAGELFF
TGTGCCAGCAGTGTTGGGGCCGGGGAGCTGTTTTTT
>-|-|TRBJ1-5|TRBV15
CATSRGGMGQPQHF
TGTGCCACCAGCAGAGGAGGGATGGGTCAGCCCCAGCATTTT
>TRBD1|-|TRBJ2-3|TRBV29-1
CSLRDRGATDTQYF
TGCAGCTTGAGGGACAGGGGGGCCACAGATACGCAGTATTTT
>-|-|TRBJ2-7|TRBV28
CASRRRVLVVSEQYF
TGTGCCAGCAGGCGCCGCGTACTCGTGGTTAGCGAGCAGTACTTC
>-|-|TRBJ1-3|TRBV7-2
CASSLVGGFTGNTIYF
TGTGCCAGCAGCTTAGTGGGGGGCTTTACTGGAAACACCATATATTTT
>-|-|TRBJ2-1|TRBV28
CASSPQGGRINEQFF
TGTGCCAGCAGTCCCCAGGGTGGCCGAATCAATGAGCAGTTCTTC
>TRBD1|-|TRBJ1-1|TRBV15
CATSRGQGRWDTEAFF
TGTGCCACCAGCAGGGGACAGGGGCGGTGGGACACTGAAGCTTTCTTT
>TRBD2|-|TRBJ2-6|TRBV23-1
CASSQHLPSGSSGANVLTF
TGCGCCAGCAGTCAGCATCTTCCTAGCGGGAGTTCAGGGGCCAACGTCCTGACTTTC
>-|-|TRBJ2-7|TRBV28
CASSLLSPREQYF
TGTGCCAGCAGTTTGCTCAGTCCCCGGGAGCAGTACTTC
>-|once|TRBJ2-2|TRBV5-6
CASRTGQNTGELFF
TGTGCCAGCAGGACAGGTCAGAACACCGGGGAGCTGTTTTTT